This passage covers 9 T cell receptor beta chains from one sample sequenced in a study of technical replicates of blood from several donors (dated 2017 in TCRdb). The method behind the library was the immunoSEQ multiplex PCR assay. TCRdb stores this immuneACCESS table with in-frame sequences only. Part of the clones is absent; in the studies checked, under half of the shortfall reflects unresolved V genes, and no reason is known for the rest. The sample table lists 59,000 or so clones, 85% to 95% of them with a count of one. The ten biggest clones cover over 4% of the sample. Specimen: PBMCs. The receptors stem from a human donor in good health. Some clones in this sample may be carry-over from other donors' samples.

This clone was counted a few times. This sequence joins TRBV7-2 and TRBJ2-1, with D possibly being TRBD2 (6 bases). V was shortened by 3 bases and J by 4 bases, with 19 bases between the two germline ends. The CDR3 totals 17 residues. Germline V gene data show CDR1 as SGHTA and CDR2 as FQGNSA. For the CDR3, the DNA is TGTGCCAGCAGCTTTTACAGTTCTGTGGGACTTTACAATGAGCAGTTCTTC. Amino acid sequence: CASSFYSSVGLYNEQFF.

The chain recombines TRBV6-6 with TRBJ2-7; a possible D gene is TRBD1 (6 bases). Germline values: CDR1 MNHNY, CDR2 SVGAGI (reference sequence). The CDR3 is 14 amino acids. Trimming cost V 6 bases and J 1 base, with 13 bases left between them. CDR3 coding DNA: TGTGCCAGCAGCCCAACGACAGGATCCTACGAGCAGTACTTC. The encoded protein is CASSPTTGSYEQYF.

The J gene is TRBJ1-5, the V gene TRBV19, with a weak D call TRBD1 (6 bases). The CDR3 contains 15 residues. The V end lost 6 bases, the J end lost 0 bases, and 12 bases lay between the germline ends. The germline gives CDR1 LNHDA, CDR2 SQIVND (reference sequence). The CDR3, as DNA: TGTGCCAGTAGAGCAGGGGCCCATAGCAATCAGCCCCAGCATTTT. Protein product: CASRAGAHSNQPQHF.

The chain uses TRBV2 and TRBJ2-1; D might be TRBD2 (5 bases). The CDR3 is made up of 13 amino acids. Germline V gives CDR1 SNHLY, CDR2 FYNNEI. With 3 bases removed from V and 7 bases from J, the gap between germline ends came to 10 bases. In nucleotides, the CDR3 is TGTGCCAGCAGTGAGCTAGCTAGAAATGAGCAGTTCTTC. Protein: CASSELARNEQFF.

In DNA, the CDR3 is TGTGCCAGCAGTAGGGGGCCGACCGGGGAGCTGTTTTTT. Translated, it gives CASSRGPTGELFF. The rearrangement joins TRBV2 to TRBJ2-2; 7 bases line up with TRBD1. Germline V gene sequence: CDR1 SNHLY, CDR2 FYNNEI. The V and J ends lost 5 bases and 5 bases, in that order; junction bases with no gene match: 2. The CDR3 loop spans 13 amino acids.

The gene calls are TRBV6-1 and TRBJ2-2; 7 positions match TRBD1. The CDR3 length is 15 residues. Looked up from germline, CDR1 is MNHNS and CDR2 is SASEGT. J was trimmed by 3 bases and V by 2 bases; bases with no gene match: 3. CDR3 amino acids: CASSEPGQHTGELFF. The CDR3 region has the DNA TGTGCCAGCAGTGAACCGGGACAGCACACCGGGGAGCTGTTTTTT.

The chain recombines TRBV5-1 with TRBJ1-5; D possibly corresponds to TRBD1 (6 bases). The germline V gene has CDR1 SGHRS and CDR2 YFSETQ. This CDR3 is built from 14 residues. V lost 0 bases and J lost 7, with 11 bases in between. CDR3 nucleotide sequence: TGCGCCAGCAGCTTGGAAGGGGGTCGGCAGCCCCAGCATTTT. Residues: CASSLEGGRQPQHF.

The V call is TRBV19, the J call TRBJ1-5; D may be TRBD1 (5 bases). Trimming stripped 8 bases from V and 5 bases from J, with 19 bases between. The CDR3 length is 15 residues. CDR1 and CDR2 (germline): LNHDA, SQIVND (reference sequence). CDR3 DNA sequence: TGTGCCAGTTCCACCGGGGGGGAAGTTTATCAGCCCCAGCATTTT. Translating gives CASSTGGEVYQPQHF. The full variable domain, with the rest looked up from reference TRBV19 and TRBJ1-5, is DGGITQSPKYLFRKEGQNVTLSCEQNLNHDAMYWYRQDPGQGLRLIYYSQIVNDFQKGDIAEGYSVSREKKESFPLTVTSAQKNPTAFYLCASSTGGEVYQPQHFGDGTRLSIL.

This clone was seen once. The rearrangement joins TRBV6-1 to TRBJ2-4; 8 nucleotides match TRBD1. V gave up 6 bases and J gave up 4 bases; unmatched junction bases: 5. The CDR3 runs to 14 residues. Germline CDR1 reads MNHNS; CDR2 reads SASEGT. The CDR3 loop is CASSSGQDKNIQYF. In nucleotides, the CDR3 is TGTGCCAGCAGCTCGGGACAGGATAAAAACATTCAGTACTTC.